This is a list of T cell receptor beta chains from one sample in a study of cytomegalovirus exposure and HLA in healthy donors. The protocol was immunoSEQ multiplex PCR, while the TCRdb copy is restricted to in-frame clones and leaves out a portion. This sample has about 310,000 clones, with approximately 86% found just once. Sequenced: PBMCs. These receptors originate from a young man in good health and CMV-seronegative. The CDR3 runs from the conserved cysteine through the conserved F or W. Fields, in order: clone size, D gene, CDR3 length, J gene, V gene, CDR3 DNA, CDR3 protein. The D gene is left open where the match is weak. Clone size is not always given. Where it is, it says once, few, many or a class for expanded clones.

few . 15 TRBJ2-5 TRBV5-1 TGCGCCAGCAGCCGTTCCGGCGGGGGCGAAGAGACCCAGTACTTC CASSRSGGGEETQYF
. TRBD1 13 TRBJ2-5 TRBV10-1 TGCGCCAGCAGTGGCCGGGACAGAGAGACCCAGTACTTC CASSGRDRETQYF
. . 12 TRBJ2-5 TRBV2 TGTGCCAGCTTCAGGGGTTGGGAGACCCAGTACTTC CASFRGWETQYF
. . 12 TRBJ1-1 TRBV6-5 TGTGCCAGCAGTTACCGGAACACTGAAGCTTTCTTT CASSYRNTEAFF
. . 15 TRBJ2-5 TRBV7-2 TGTGCCAGCAGCTTATCTAGAGACCCGTGGGAGACCCAGTACTTC CASSLSRDPWETQYF
. . 15 TRBJ2-5 TRBV13 TGTGCCAGCAGACGCCGGGACAAAGAACAAGAGACCCAGTACTTC CASRRRDKEQETQYF
. TRBD1 13 TRBJ1-5 TRBV28 TGTGCCAGCAAACAGGGGTGGAATCAGCCCCAGCATTTT CASKQGWNQPQHF
. . 15 TRBJ1-1 TRBV5-6 TGTGCCAGCAGCTTGGGCCTCGGAGGAACCACTGAAGCTTTCTTT CASSLGLGGTTEAFF
. . 16 TRBJ2-5 TRBV4-1 TGCGCCAGCAGCCAAAAACCGGGACCTCGGGGGGAGACCCAGTACTTC CASSQKPGPRGETQYF
. . 13 TRBJ1-4 TRBV18 TGTGCCAGCTCTGGAGGAGGGGTTGAAAAACTGTTTTTT CASSGGGVEKLFF
. TRBD2 16 TRBJ2-3 TRBV19 TGTGCCAGTAGTATCCGCGGCGGGGGTAGCACAGATACGCAGTATTTT CASSIRGGGSTDTQYF
. . 12 TRBJ2-3 TRBV15 TGTGCCACCAGTCGTCAGACAGATACGCAGTATTTT CATSRQTDTQYF
once . 13 TRBJ1-1 TRBV30 TGTGCCTGGAGCTGGGGGGGCAACACTGAAGCTTTCTTT CAWSWGGNTEAFF
. . 16 TRBJ1-4 TRBV5-6 TGTGCCAGCAGCTACCGGGCTTCAACAGGGAGTGAAAAACTGTTTTTT CASSYRASTGSEKLFF
once TRBD1 13 TRBJ2-7 TRBV5-1 TGCGCCAGCAGCTGGGACAGTACCTACGAGCAGTACTTC CASSWDSTYEQYF
. TRBD1 16 TRBJ2-2 TRBV15 TGTGCCACCAGCGGAACCGGGACAGGGTTCACCGGGGAGCTGTTTTTT CATSGTGTGFTGELFF
. TRBD1 16 TRBJ1-6 TRBV7-9 TGTGCCAGCAGCTCCCCCCGGGACAGGGGCCTTCGGGCCCTCCACTTT CASSSPRDRGLRALHF
. TRBD1 15 TRBJ2-1 TRBV7-6 TGTGCCAGCAGCACCCGGGACAGGGGTTTCGATGAGCAGTTCTTC CASSTRDRGFDEQFF
. TRBD1 15 TRBJ2-7 TRBV6-5 TGTGCCAGCAGCCCAATCCCGGACAGGGTCTACGAGCAGTACTTC CASSPIPDRVYEQYF
. . 18 TRBJ1-1 TRBV5-1 TGCGCCAGCAGCAGGGAGGTTGGGCAGCCCCTGATGAACACTGAAGCTTTCTTT CASSREVGQPLMNTEAFF
. TRBD1 17 TRBJ2-3 TRBV2 TGTGCCAGCAGTGAAAATCCCACAGGGGGCTGGAGAGATACGCAGTATTTT CASSENPTGGWRDTQYF
. . 14 TRBJ1-6 TRBV6-5 TGTGCCAGCAGTCGGGACTTGTCTAATTCACCCCTCCACTTT CASSRDLSNSPLHF
. TRBD1 14 TRBJ1-2 TRBV6-5 TGTGCCAGCAGTAGACAGGGAAGTTCCTATGGCTACACCTTC CASSRQGSSYGYTF
. TRBD1 14 TRBJ1-1 TRBV9 TGTGCCAGCAGCGTGGGACAGGGGAACACTGAAGCTTTCTTT CASSVGQGNTEAFF
. . 13 TRBJ2-5 TRBV10-1 TGCGCCAGCAGTTCTCCTAGCGAAGAGACCCAGTACTTC CASSSPSEETQYF
. TRBD1 14 TRBJ1-1 TRBV2 TGTGCCAGCAGTGTAGGGGGCATGAACACTGAAGCTTTCTTT CASSVGGMNTEAFF
. TRBD1 15 TRBJ1-1 TRBV7-9 TGTGCCAGCAGCCCTCCGACAGGGATGAACACTGAAGCTTTCTTT CASSPPTGMNTEAFF
. . 14 TRBJ2-7 TRBV19 TGTGCCAGTAGTAGTGGGGGCCTCTCCTACGAGCAGTACTTC CASSSGGLSYEQYF
. . 15 TRBJ1-2 TRBV15 TGTGCCACCAGCAGAGTTGAGGGTACTAACTATGGCTACACCTTC CATSRVEGTNYGYTF
. . 13 TRBJ1-1 TRBV6-6 TGTGCCAGCAGTTACGGGCAGGGGACTGAAGCTTTCTTT CASSYGQGTEAFF
. . 17 TRBJ1-3 TRBV6-1 TGTGCCAGCAGTGCGGGAGAGATGACGGTCTCTGGAAACACCATATATTTT CASSAGEMTVSGNTIYF
. . 14 TRBJ1-1 TRBV7-2 TGTGCCAGCAGGCCGGGACACACGAACACTGAAGCTTTCTTT CASRPGHTNTEAFF
many . 13 TRBJ2-2 TRBV2 TGTGCCAGCAGCACTACGGGAGCCGGGGAGCTGTTTTTT CASSTTGAGELFF
. . 14 TRBJ2-7 TRBV7-9 TGTGCCAGCAGCTACTCGGGGAACTCCTACGAGCAGTACTTC CASSYSGNSYEQYF
. . 13 TRBJ2-7 TRBV7-2 . CASSSSTGYEQYF
once . 14 TRBJ2-7 TRBV6-5 TGTGCCAGCAGTTACTCGACAGGAATCCACGAGCAGTACTTC CASSYSTGIHEQYF
. TRBD1 15 TRBJ2-3 TRBV5-1 TGCGCCAGCAGCGCAAGGACAGGGAGCACAGATACGCAGTATTTT CASSARTGSTDTQYF
. . 16 TRBJ1-6 TRBV6-6 TGTGCCAGCAGTTACTCGAGCGGTTCCTATAATTCACCCCTCCACTTT CASSYSSGSYNSPLHF
. . 18 TRBJ1-6 TRBV10-3 TGTGCCATCAGTGATATCCCCCTAGGGGTATTATTGAATTCACCCCTCCACTTT CAISDIPLGVLLNSPLHF
once . 13 TRBJ1-1 TRBV30 TGTGCCTGGGAAACTTACGAGAACACTGAAGCTTTCTTT CAWETYENTEAFF
. . 16 TRBJ2-4 TRBV6-1 TGTGCCAGCAGTGAAGCGGCAGGGGGGACCAAAAACATTCAGTACTTC CASSEAAGGTKNIQYF
few . 14 TRBJ1-4 TRBV5-8 TGTGCCAGCAGCTTGGCCGGCGGGAATGAAAAACTGTTTTTT CASSLAGGNEKLFF